The 9 T cell receptor beta chains presented below share a single source sample, sequenced in a study of blood T cell repertoires in COVID-19. Sequencing used immunoSEQ multiplex PCR; TCRdb keeps in-frame clones, though not all of them. The table shows under 70,000 clones, with roughly 80% occurring only once. The sample was peripheral blood. These receptors came from a woman between 65 and 79 years old with acute or convalescent COVID-19.

The V call is TRBV7-3, the J call TRBJ2-1, with 7 bases matching TRBD1. This CDR3 is 14 amino acids long. CDR1 and CDR2 (germline): SGHTA, FQGTGA. Unmatched junction bases numbered 5, after V lost 1 base and J lost 8 bases. The CDR3 spells CASSLRDSRDEQFF. Here the CDR3 DNA reads TGTGCCAGCAGCTTAAGGGACAGTAGGGATGAGCAGTTCTTC.

The gene calls are TRBV5-4 and TRBJ2-5; 8 bases align to TRBD2. Germline values: CDR1 SGHNT, CDR2 YYREEE (reference sequence). The CDR3 has 15 residues. V lost 5 bases, J lost 2 bases, and 8 bases stayed unmatched. This CDR3 is CASRFGGGFQETQYF. The CDR3 DNA sequence: TGTGCCAGCAGATTCGGGGGGGGTTTTCAAGAGACCCAGTACTTC.

This clone was counted a few times. The rearrangement uses TRBV10-3 and TRBJ1-3; no clear D. The CDR3 consists of 12 residues. Germline V gene lookup returns CDR1 ENHRY and CDR2 SYGVKD. The germline V and J ends were trimmed by 7 bases and 2 bases, with 6 bases remaining between them. The CDR3 loop is CAINSAGNTIYF. The CDR3 nucleotides read TGTGCCATCAATTCGGCTGGAAACACCATATATTTT.

This clone was counted a few times. J is TRBJ2-4 and V is TRBV19; 7 bases are a match to TRBD1. Trimming removed 6 bases from V and 0 bases from J; junction bases left unmatched: 2. CDR3 length: 14 residues. Per the germline V gene, CDR1 is LNHDA and CDR2 is SQIVND (reference sequence). DNA of the CDR3: TGTGCCAGTAGGGACAGGCTAGCCAAAAACATTCAGTACTTC. This gives the protein CASRDRLAKNIQYF. The whole variable domain, filled in from reference TRBV19 and TRBJ2-4, reads DGGITQSPKYLFRKEGQNVTLSCEQNLNHDAMYWYRQDPGQGLRLIYYSQIVNDFQKGDIAEGYSVSREKKESFPLTVTSAQKNPTAFYLCASRDRLAKNIQYFGAGTRLSVL.

This chain joins TRBV7-2 and TRBJ2-5, with 8 bases identical to TRBD2. Germline trimming cut 0 bases from V and 7 bases from J; bases unmatched to any gene: 7. From germline, CDR1 is SGHTA and CDR2 FQGNSA. This CDR3 region has 15 residues. In DNA, the CDR3 is TGTGCCAGCAGCTTAGCCCTGGGACTAGGGGGGACCCAGTACTTC. It encodes CASSLALGLGGTQYF.

The chain carries TRBV6-5 and TRBJ2-2; 7 bases line up with TRBD2. Germline trimming cut 10 bases from V and 4 bases from J; bases unmatched to any gene: 12. Germline V lookup: CDR1 MNHEY, CDR2 SVGAGI. The CDR3 spans 15 residues. CDR3 sequence reads: CATKPLGGRTGELFF. CDR3 nucleotides: TGTGCCACCAAGCCCTTGGGAGGGCGCACCGGGGAGCTGTTTTTT.

The chain uses TRBV18 and TRBJ2-7; D might be TRBD1 (5 bases). CDR1 and CDR2 from the germline V gene are KGHSH and LQKENI. This CDR3 is built from 14 residues. V lost 0 bases and J lost 0, with 6 bases in between. Here the CDR3 reads CASSPPTVSYEQYF. In DNA, the CDR3 is TGTGCCAGCTCACCACCGACAGTCTCCTACGAGCAGTACTTC.

This chain uses TRBV6-4 with TRBJ1-2, with TRBD1 matching 7 bases. Germline CDR1 reads MRHNA; CDR2 reads SNTAGT. The V gene end was trimmed by 6 bases and the J gene end by 8 bases; junction bases not matched to a gene: 6. The CDR3 totals 12 residues. DNA for the CDR3: TGTGCCAGCAGAGCCGGGACAGAGGGCTACACCTTC. The encoded protein is CASRAGTEGYTF.

The CDR3 is CASSMRLGQSNEQFF. As DNA, the CDR3 is TGTGCCAGTAGTATGAGATTAGGACAGAGCAATGAGCAGTTCTTC. The rearrangement joins TRBV19 to TRBJ2-1, with a weak D call TRBD1 (6 bases). The germline V gene encodes CDR1 LNHDA and CDR2 SQIVND (reference sequence). The length of the CDR3 is 15 residues. V lost 3 bases, J lost 6 bases, and 15 bases lay in between.